This TCR beta chain was sequenced in a study of T cell changes during pregnancy in multiple sclerosis. Sequenced by immunoSEQ multiplex PCR; TCRdb stores in-frame clones only, minus some. The profile covers approximately 39,000 clones, with around 91% appearing a single time and 0.45% to 0.7% taken by the ten largest. The junction had 7 bases not matched to a gene; V was cut back by 6 bases and J by 3 bases. Germline V gene sequence: CDR1 MDHEN, CDR2 SYDVKM. CDR3 length: 15 amino acids. This clonotype originated in a female donor with multiple sclerosis, enrolled in a pregnancy study. Sequences were derived from CD4+ T cells from peripheral blood mononuclear cells, sampled in the second trimester of pregnancy. This chain connects TRBV28 to TRBJ2-1; TRBD1 aligns across 8 bases. The CDR3 bases are TGTGCCAGCAGAGACTCCGGGACAGGCTACAATGAGCAGTTCTTC. This encodes CASRDSGTGYNEQFF.